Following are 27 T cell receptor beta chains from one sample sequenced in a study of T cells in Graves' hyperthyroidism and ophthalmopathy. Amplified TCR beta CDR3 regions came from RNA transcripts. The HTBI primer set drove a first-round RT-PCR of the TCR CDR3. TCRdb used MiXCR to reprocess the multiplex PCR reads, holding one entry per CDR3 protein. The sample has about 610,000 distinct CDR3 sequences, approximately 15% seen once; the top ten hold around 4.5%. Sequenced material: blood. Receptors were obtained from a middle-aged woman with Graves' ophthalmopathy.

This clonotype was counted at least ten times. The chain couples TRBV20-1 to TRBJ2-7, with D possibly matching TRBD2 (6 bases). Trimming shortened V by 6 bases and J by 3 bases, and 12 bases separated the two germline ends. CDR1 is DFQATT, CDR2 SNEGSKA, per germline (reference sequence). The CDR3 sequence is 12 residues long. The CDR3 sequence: CSARRGIYEQYF. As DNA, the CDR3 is TGCAGTGCCAGACGGGGGATCTACGAGCAGTACTTC.

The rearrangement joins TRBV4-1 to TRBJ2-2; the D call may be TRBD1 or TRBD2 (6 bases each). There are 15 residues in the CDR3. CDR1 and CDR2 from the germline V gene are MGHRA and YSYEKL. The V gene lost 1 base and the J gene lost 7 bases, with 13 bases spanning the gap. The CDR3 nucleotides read TGCGCCAGCAGCCAAGTTGAGGGGGGCGGCGGGGAGCTGTTTTTT. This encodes CASSQVEGGGGELFF.

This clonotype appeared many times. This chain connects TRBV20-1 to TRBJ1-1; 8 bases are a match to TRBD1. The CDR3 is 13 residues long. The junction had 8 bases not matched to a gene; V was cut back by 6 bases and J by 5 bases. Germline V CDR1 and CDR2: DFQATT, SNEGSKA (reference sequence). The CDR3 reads CSAYRGRGTEAFF. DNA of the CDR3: TGCAGTGCGTACAGGGGGAGAGGGACTGAAGCTTTCTTT.

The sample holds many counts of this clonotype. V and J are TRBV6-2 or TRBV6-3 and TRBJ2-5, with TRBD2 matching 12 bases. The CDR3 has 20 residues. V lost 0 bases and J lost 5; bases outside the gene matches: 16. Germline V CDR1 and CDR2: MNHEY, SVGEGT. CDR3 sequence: CASSYSYPSASGRALETQYF. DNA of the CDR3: TGTGCCAGCAGTTACTCCTATCCCTCGGCTAGCGGGAGGGCCTTGGAGACCCAGTACTTC.

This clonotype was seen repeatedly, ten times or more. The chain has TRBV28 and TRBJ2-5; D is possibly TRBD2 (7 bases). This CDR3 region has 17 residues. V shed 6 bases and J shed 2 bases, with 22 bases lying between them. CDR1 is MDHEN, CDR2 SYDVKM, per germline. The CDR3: CASRTRGTNSLQETQYF. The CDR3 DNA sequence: TGTGCCAGCAGGACGAGGGGGACTAACTCCCTTCAAGAGACCCAGTACTTC.

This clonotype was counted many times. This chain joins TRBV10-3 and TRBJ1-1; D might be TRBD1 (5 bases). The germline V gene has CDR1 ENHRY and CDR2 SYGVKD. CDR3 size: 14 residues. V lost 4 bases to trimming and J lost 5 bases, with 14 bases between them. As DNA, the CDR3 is TGTGCCATCAGTGGGGGGGGGTCGGTTACTGAAGCTTTCTTT. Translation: CAISGGGSVTEAFF.

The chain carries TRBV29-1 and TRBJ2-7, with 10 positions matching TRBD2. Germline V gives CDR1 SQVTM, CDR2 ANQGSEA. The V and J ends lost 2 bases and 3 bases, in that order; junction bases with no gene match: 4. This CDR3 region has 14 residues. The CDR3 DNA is TGCAGCGTTGAAACCCTAGCGGGAGTCTACGAGCAGTACTTC. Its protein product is CSVETLAGVYEQYF.

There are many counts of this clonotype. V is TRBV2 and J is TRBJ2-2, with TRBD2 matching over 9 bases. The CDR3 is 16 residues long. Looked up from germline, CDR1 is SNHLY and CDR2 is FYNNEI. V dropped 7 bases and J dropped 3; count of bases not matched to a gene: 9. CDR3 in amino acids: CASNAGTSSDTGELFF. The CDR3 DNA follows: TGTGCCAGCAACGCCGGGACTAGCTCCGACACCGGGGAGCTGTTTTTT.

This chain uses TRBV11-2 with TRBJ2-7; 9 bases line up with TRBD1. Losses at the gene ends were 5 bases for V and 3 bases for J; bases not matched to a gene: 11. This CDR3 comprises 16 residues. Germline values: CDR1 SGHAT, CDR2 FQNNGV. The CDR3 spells CASSKSTGGGIYEQYF. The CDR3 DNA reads TGTGCCAGCAGCAAATCCACAGGGGGCGGAATCTACGAGCAGTACTTC.

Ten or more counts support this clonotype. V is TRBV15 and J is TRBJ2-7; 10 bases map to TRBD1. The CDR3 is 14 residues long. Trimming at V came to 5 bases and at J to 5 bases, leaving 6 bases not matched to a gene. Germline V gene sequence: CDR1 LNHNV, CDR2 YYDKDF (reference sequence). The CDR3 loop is CATSPWDRGNEQYF. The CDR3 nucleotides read TGTGCCACCAGCCCATGGGACAGGGGAAACGAGCAGTACTTC.

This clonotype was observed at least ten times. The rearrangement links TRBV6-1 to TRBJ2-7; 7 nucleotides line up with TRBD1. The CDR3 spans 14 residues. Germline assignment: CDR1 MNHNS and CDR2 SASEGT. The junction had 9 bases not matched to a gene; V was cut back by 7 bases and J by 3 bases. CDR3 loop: CASNNQGDSYEQYF. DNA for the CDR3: TGTGCCAGCAACAATCAGGGGGACAGCTACGAGCAGTACTTC.

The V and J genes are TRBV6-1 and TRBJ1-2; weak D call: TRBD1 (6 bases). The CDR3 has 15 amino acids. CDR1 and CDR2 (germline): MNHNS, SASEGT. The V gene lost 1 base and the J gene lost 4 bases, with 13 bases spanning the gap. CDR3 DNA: TGTGCCAGCAGTGAAGACAGGGCGAGGACCTATGGCTACACCTTC. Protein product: CASSEDRARTYGYTF.

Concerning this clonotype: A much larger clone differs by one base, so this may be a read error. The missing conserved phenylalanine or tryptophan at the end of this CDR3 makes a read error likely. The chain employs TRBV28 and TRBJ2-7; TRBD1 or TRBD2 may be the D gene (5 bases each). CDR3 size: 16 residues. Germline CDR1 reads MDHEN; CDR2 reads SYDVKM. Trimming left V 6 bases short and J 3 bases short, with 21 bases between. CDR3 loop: CASRRRPGHPIYEQYL. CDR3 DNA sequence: TGTGCCAGCAGACGACGTCCGGGGCATCCGATCTACGAGCAGTACCTC.

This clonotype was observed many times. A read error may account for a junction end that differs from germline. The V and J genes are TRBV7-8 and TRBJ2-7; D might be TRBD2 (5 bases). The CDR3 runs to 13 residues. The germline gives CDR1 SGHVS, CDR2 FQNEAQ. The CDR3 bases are TGTGCCAGCAGCTACGATCCGGGTAGGGAGCTGTACTTC. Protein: CASSYDPGRELYF.

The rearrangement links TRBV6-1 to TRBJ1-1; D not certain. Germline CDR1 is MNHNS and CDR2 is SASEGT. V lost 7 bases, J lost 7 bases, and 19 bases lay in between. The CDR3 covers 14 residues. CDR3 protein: CASTPGPTSGEAFF. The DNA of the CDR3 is TGTGCCAGCACCCCCGGACCCACGAGCGGTGAAGCTTTCTTT.

The CDR3 loop reads CSAGGSGFGGGYTF. Here the CDR3 DNA reads TGCAGTGCTGGAGGTTCTGGGTTCGGGGGTGGCTACACCTTC. The chain is built from TRBV20-1 and TRBJ1-2, with D possibly matching TRBD1 (5 bases). The germline V gene encodes CDR1 DFQATT and CDR2 SNEGSKA (reference sequence). V was clipped by 5 bases and J by 7 bases, with 20 bases between them. The CDR3 totals 14 residues.

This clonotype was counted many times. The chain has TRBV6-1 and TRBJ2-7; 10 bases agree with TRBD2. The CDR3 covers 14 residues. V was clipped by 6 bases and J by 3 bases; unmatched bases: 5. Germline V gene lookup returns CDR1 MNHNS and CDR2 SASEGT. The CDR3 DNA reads TGTGCCAGCAGGAGTATAGCGGGAGGCTACGAGCAGTACTTC. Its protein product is CASRSIAGGYEQYF.

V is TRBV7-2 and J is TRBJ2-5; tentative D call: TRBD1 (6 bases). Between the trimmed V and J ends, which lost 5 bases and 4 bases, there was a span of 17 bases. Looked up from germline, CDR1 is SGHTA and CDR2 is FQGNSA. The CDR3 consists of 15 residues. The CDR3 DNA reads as TGTGCCAGCAGCGTAGTGGCAGGGGATATAGAGACCCAGTACTTC. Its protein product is CASSVVAGDIETQYF. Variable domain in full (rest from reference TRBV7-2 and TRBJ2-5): GAGVSQSPSNKVTEKGKDVELRCDPISGHTALYWYRQSLGQGLEFLIYFQGNSAPDKSGLPSDRFSAERTGGSVSTLTIQRTQQEDSAVYLCASSVVAGDIETQYFGPGTRLLVL.

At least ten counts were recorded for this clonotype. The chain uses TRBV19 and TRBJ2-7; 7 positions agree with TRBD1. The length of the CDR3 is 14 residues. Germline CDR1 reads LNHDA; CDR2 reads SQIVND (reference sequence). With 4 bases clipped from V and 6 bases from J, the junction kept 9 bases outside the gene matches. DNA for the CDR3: TGTGCCAGTAGTAAGGGACAGTCCCTGGGCGAGCAGTACTTC. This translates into CASSKGQSLGEQYF.

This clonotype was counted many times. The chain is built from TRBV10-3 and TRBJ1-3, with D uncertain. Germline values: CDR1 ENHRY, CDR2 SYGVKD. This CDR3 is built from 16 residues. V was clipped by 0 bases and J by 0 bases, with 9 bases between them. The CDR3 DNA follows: TGTGCCATCAGTGAGTCGAGTGTGGGCTCTGGAAACACCATATATTTT. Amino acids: CAISESSVGSGNTIYF.

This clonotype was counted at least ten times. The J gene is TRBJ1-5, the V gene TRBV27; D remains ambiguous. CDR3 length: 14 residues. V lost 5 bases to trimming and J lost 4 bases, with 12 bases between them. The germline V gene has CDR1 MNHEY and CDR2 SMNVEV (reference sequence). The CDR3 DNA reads TGTGCCAGCAGTCCCAAGGTCCTAAATCAGCCCCAGCATTTT. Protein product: CASSPKVLNQPQHF.

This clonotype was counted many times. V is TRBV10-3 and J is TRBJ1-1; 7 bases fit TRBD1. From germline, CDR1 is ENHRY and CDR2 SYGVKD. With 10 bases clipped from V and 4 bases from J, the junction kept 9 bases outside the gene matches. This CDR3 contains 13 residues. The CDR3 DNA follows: TGTGCCAGCTCAGGGGGTGAGGGCACTGAAGCTTTCTTT. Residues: CASSGGEGTEAFF.

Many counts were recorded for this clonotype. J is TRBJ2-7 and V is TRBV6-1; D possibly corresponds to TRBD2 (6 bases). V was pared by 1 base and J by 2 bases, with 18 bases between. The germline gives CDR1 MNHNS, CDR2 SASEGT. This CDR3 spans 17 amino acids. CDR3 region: CASSEGGRGSRTYEQYF. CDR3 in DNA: TGTGCCAGCAGTGAAGGAGGCCGGGGGTCACGCACCTACGAGCAGTACTTC.

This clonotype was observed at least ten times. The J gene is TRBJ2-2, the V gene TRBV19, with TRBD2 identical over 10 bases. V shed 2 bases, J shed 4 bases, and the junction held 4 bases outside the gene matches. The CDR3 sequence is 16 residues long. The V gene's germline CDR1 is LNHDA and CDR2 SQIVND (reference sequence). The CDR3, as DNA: TGTGCCAGTAGTATAAGGGCTAGCGGGAGCACCGGGGAGCTGTTTTTT. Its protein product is CASSIRASGSTGELFF.

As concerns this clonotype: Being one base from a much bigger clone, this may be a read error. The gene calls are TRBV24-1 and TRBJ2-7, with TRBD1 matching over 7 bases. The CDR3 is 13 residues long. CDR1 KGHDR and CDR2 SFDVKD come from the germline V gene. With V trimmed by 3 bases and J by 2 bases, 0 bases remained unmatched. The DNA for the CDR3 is TGTGCCACCAGTGATGGGACAGCCTACGAGCAGTACTTC. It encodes CATSDGTAYEQYF.

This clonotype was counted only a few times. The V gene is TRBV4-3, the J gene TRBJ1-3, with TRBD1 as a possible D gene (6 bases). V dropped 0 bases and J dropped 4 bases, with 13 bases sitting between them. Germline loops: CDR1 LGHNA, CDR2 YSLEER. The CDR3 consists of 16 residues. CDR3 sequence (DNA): TGCGCCAGCAGCCAAGATCTGACAGGACACGGAAACACCATATATTTT. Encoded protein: CASSQDLTGHGNTIYF.

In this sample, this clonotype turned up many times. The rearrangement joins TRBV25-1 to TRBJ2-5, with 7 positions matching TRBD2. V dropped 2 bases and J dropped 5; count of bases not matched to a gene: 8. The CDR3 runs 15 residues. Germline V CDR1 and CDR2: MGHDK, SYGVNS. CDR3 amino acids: CASSEVAGVSETQYF. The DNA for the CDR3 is TGTGCCAGCAGTGAAGTGGCGGGAGTCTCTGAGACCCAGTACTTC. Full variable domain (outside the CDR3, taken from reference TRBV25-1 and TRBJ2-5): EADIYQTPRYLVIGTGKKITLECSQTMGHDKMYWYQQDPGMELHLIHYSYGVNSTEKGDLSSESTVSRIRTEHFPLTLESARPSHTSQYLCASSEVAGVSETQYFGPGTRLLVL.